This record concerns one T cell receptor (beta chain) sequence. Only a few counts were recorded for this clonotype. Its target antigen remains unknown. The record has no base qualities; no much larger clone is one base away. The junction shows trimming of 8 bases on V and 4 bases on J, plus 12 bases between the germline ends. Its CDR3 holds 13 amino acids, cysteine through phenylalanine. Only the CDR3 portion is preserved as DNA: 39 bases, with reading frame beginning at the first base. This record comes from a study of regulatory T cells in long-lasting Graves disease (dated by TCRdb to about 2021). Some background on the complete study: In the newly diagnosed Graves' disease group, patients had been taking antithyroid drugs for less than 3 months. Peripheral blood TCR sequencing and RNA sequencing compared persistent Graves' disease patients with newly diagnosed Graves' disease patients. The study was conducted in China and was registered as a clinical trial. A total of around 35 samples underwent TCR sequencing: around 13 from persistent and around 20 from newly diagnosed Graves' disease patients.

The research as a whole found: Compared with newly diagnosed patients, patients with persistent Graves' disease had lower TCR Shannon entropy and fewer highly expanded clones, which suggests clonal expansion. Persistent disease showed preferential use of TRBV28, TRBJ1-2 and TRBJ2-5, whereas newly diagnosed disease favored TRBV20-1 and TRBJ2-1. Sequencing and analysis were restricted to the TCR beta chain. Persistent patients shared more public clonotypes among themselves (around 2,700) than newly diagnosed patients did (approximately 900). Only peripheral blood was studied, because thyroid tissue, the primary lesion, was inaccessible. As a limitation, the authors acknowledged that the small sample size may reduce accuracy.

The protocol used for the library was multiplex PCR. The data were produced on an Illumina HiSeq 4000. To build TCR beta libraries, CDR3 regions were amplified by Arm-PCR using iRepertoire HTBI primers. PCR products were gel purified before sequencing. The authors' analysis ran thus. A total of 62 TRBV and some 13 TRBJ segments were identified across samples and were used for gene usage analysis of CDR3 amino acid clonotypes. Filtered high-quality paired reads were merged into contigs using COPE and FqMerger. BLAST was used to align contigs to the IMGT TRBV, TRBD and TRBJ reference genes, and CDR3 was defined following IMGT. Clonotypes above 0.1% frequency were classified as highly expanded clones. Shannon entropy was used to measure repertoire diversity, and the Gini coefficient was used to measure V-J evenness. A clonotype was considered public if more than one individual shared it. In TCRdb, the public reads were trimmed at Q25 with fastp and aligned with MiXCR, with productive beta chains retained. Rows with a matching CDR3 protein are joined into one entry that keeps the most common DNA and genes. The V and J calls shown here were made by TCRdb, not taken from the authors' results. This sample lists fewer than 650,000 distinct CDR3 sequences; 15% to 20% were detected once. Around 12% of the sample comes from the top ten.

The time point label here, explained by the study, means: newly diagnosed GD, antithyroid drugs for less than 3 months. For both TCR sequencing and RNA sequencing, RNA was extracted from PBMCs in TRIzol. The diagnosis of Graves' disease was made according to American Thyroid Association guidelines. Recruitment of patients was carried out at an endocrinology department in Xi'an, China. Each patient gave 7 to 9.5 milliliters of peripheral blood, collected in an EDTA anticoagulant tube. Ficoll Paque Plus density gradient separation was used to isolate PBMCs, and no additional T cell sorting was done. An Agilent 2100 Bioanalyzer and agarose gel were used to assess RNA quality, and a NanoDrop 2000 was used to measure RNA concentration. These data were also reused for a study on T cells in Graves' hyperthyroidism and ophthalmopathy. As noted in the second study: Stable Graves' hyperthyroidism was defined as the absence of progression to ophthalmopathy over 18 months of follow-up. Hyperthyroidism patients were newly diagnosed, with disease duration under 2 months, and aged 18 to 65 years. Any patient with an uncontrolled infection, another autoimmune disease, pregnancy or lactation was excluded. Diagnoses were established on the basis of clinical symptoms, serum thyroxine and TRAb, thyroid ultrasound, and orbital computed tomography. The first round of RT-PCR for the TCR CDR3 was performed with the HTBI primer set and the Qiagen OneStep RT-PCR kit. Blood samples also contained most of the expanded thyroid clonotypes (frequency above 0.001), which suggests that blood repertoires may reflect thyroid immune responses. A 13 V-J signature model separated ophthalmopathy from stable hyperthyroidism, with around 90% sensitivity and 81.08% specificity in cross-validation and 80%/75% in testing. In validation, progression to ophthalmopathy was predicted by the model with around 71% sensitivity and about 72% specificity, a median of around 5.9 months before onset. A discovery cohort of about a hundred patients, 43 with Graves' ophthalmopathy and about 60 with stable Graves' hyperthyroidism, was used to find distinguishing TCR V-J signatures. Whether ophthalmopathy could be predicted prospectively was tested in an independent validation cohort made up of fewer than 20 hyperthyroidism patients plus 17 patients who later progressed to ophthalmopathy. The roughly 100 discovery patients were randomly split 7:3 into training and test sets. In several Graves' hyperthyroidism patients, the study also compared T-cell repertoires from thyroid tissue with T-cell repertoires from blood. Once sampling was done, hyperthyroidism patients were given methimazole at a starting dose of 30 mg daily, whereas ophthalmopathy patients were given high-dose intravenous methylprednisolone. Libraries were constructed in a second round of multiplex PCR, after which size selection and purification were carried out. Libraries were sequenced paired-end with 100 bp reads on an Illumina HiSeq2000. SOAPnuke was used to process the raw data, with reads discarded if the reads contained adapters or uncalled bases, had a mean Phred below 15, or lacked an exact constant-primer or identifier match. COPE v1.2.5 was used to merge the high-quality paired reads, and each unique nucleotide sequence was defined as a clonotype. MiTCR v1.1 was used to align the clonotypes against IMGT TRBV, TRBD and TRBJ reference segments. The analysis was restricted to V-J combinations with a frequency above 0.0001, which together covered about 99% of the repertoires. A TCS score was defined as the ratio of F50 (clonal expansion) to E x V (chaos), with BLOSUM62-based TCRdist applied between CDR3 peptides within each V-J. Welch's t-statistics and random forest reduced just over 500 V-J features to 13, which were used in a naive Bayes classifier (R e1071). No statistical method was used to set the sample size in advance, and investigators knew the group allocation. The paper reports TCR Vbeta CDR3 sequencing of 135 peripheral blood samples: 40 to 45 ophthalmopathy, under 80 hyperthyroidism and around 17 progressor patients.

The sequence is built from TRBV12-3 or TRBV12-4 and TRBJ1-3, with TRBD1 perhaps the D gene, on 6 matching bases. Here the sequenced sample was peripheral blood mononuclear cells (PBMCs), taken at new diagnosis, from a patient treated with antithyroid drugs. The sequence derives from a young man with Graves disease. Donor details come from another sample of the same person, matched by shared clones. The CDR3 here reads CASQHQGGNTIYF. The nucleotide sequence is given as TGTGCCAGCCAGCACCAGGGGGGAAACACCATATATTTT.